The 9 T cell receptor beta chains below all came from one sample that was sequenced in a study of tissue T cells after allogeneic stem cell transplantation. The table came from immunoSEQ multiplex PCR; TCRdb's copy has only in-frame clones and leaves some out. This sample has about 17,000 clones, with under 80% found just once. The sample comprised spleen. Receptors originate from a female BALB/c mouse in good health. Mouse MHC haplotype: H2-d.

On this clone itself: Mouse germline and gene names are used. The sequenced CDR3 bases are TGTGCCAGCGGTGATGTAGGAAATTCTGGAAATACGCTCTAT. Translation: CASGDVGNSGNTLY. The entire CDR3 reads CASGDVGNSGNTLYF. This chain uses TRBV13-2 with TRBJ1-3; unclear D gene. The read comes to an end 1 residue before the CDR3 does, leaving the germline J gene to fill in the end. Deletions cut 0 bases from V and 0 bases from J, with 7 bases between. Germline CDR1 reads NNHNN; CDR2 reads SYGAGS (reference sequence). CDR3 length: 15 residues.

This clone has just one count. Gene names refer to mouse genes. The CDR3 spells CGARGQGVNSPLYF. The sequenced CDR3 bases are TGTGGTGCTAGGGGGCAGGGGGTGAATTCGCCCCTCTAC. The gene calls are TRBV20 and TRBJ1-6; TRBD1 aligns across 7 bases. Sequencing ends 1 residue short of the CDR3 end; the germline J gene provides the rest. TRBJ1-6 is an ORF; its function is uncertain. Germline CDR1 is GFQATS and CDR2 is STVNSAI. There are 14 residues in the CDR3. Unmatched junction bases numbered 4, after V lost 1 base and J lost 7 bases.

On this clone itself: Here the gene names and germline are mouse. The CDR3 end falls 1 residue outside the read, so it is completed with the germline J gene. The V call is TRBV5, the J call TRBJ1-1; tentative D call: TRBD1 (5 bases). Germline V CDR1 and CDR2: LGHNA, YNLKQL (reference sequence). V gave up 5 bases and J gave up 4 bases, with 11 bases separating them. The CDR3 sequence is 13 residues long. The CDR3 sequence: CASSKDGGTEVFF. The DNA read from the CDR3 is TGTGCCAGCAGCAAGGACGGGGGCACAGAAGTCTTC.

This clone has just one count. Here the gene names and germline are mouse. The observed sequence ends 1 residue before the CDR3 terminus, with the missing tail filled in from the germline J gene. V gene TRBV4 combines with J gene TRBJ2-1; 9 bases align to TRBD2. The V gene end was trimmed by 4 bases and the J gene end by 1 base; junction bases not matched to a gene: 2. Germline V gene lookup returns CDR1 LGHDT and CDR2 YNNKQL (reference sequence). This CDR3 is built from 15 residues. This chain's CDR3 is CASSSGLGNYAEQFF. CDR3 DNA (partial): TGTGCCAGCAGCTCGGGACTGGGAAACTATGCTGAGCAGTTC.

Notes on this clone: The listed genes are named as in mouse. The CDR3 extends 1 residue past the end of the read, so its final part is completed from the germline J gene. J is TRBJ2-5 and V is TRBV19; the D gene is possibly TRBD1 (6 bases). V gave up 1 base and J gave up 3 bases, with 6 bases separating them. CDR3 size: 13 residues. CDR1 is FNHDT and CDR2 is SITEND in the germline V gene (reference sequence). CDR3 in amino acids: CASSIRGQDTQYF. The CDR3 bases that were read are TGTGCCAGCAGTATAAGGGGGCAAGACACCCAGTAC.

Note on this clone: Gene names and germline match the mouse. The read ends 1 residue before the CDR3 terminus; that terminus is restored from the germline J gene. The rearrangement links TRBV19 to TRBJ1-4; D is undetermined. The germline V gene has CDR1 FNHDT and CDR2 SITEND (reference sequence). This CDR3 region has 14 residues. Trimming left V 5 bases short and J 4 bases short, with 12 bases between. Here the CDR3 reads CASSPEGGNERLFF. The sequenced CDR3 bases are TGTGCCAGCAGCCCCGAAGGCGGCAACGAAAGATTATTT.

Remarks on this clone: Gene names refer to mouse genes. Read sequence stops 1 residue before the CDR3 end, and the germline J gene provides the missing end. The chain uses TRBV13-2 and TRBJ1-6; D remains unclear. TRBJ1-6 is annotated as an ORF whose role is uncertain. Looked up from germline, CDR1 is NNHNN and CDR2 is SYGAGS (reference sequence). The length of the CDR3 is 14 residues. Trimming cost V 2 bases and J 3 bases, with 6 bases left between them. The part of the CDR3 DNA that was read is TGTGCCAGCGGTGAAAACAGCTATAATTCGCCCCTCTAC. It specifies CASGENSYNSPLY. The full CDR3 protein reads CASGENSYNSPLYF.

Regarding this clone: Gene names are the mouse ones. The read comes to an end 1 residue before the CDR3 does, leaving the germline J gene to fill in the end. This chain connects TRBV13-2 to TRBJ1-6, with TRBD1 matching 8 bases. TRBJ1-6 is noted as an ORF with a role that remains uncertain. Unmatched junction bases numbered 3, after V lost 1 base and J lost 3 bases. Germline CDR1 NNHNN, CDR2 SYGAGS (reference sequence). CDR3 length: 16 amino acids. The sequenced CDR3 bases are TGTGCCAGCGGTGATTACAGGGGGTACTATAATTCGCCCCTCTAC. Protein: CASGDYRGYYNSPLY. The complete CDR3 sequence is CASGDYRGYYNSPLYF.

Of note for this clone: Gene names are the mouse ones. The sequence runs out 1 residue before the end of the CDR3; the remainder is reconstructed from the germline J gene. The V gene is TRBV31, the J gene TRBJ1-5; D remains ambiguous. CDR3 length equals 13 residues. Germline V CDR1 and CDR2: GKSSPN, SITVG. Trimming removed 3 bases from V and 2 bases from J, with 8 bases in between. The CDR3: CAWRVWDNQAPLF. The part of the CDR3 DNA that was read is TGTGCCTGGAGGGTTTGGGACAACCAGGCTCCGCTT. Variable domain in full (rest from reference TRBV31 and TRBJ1-5): AQTIHQWPVAEIKAVGSPLSLGCTIKGKSSPNLYWYWQATGGTLQQLFYSITVGQVESVVQLNLSASRPKDDQFILSTEKLLLSHSGFYLCAWRVWDNQAPLFGEGTRLSVL.